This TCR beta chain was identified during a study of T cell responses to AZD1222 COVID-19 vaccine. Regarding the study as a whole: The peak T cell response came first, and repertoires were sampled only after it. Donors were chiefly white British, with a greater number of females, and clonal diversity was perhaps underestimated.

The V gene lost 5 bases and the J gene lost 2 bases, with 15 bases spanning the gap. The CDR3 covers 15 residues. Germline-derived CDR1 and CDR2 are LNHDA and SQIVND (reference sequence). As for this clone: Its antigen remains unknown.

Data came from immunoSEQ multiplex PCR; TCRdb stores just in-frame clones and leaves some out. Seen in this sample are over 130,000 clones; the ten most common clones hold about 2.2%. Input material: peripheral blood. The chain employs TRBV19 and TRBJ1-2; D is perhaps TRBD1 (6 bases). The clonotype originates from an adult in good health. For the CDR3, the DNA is TGTGCCAGTAGTTCCCGGACAGAAAAGAACTATGGCTACACCTTC. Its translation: CASSSRTEKNYGYTF.